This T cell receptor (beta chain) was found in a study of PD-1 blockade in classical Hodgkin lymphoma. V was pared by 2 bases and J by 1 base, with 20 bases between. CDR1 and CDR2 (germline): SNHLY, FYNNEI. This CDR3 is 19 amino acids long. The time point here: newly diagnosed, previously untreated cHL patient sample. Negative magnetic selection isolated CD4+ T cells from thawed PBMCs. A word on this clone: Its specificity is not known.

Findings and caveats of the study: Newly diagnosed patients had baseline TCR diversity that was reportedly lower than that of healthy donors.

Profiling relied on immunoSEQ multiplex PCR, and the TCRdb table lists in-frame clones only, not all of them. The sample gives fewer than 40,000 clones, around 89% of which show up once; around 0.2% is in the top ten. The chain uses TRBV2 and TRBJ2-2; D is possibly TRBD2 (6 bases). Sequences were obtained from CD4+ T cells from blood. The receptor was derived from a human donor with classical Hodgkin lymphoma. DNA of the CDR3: TGTGCCAGCAGTGAATTCTTGTACGGGGGTAATAAGAACACCGGGGAGCTGTTTTTT. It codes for CASSEFLYGGNKNTGELFF.